The 28 T cell receptor beta chains presented below share a single source sample, sequenced in a study of monozygotic twins with inflammatory bowel disease. TCRdb processed the 5' RACE reads again and assigns one entry to each CDR3 protein, with no DNA. The sample shows approximately 420,000 distinct CDR3 sequences, and around 2.3% sits with its ten largest clones. The specimen sequenced was blood. The receptors originated from a human donor with ulcerative colitis or Crohn's disease, or a healthy co-twin of an affected twin (not recorded which).

V usage is TRBV29-1 and J usage is TRBJ2-5; the D gene TCRdb calls, TRBD1, cannot be checked with no DNA. The germline V gene encodes CDR1 SQVTM and CDR2 ANQGSEA. The CDR3 has 12 amino acids. The CDR3 is CSVRGRQETQYF.

The chain recombines TRBV10-3 with TRBJ1-3. Germline lookup yields CDR1 ENHRY and CDR2 SYGVKD. The CDR3 has 14 residues. The CDR3 here is CAISESWVGNTIYF.

The chain recombines TRBV24-1 with TRBJ2-3; the TCRdb D gene call, TRBD1, has no DNA to confirm it. Per germline, CDR1 KGHDR and CDR2 SFDVKD. This CDR3 spans 14 amino acids. CDR3: CATSDPGQGNTQYF.

The chain joins TRBV12-3 or TRBV12-4 to TRBJ1-5. The CDR3 extends over 12 amino acids. CDR3 loop: CASSFSNQPQHF.

This chain connects TRBV20-1 to TRBJ1-4; TCRdb indicates TRBD1, and absent DNA this call remains unverified. The CDR3 totals 15 residues. In germline, CDR1 is DFQATT, CDR2 SNEGSKA (reference sequence). CDR3 sequence reads: CSVTGGAGTNEKLFF.

The gene calls are TRBV7-2 and TRBJ2-5. The CDR3 spans 13 residues. Germline V gene sequence: CDR1 SGHTA, CDR2 FQGNSA. The CDR3: CASSRGISETQYF.

V and J are TRBV28 and TRBJ1-2. CDR1 and CDR2 (germline): MDHEN, SYDVKM. The CDR3 is made up of 13 amino acids. CDR3: CASSFRGGYGYTF.

The J gene is TRBJ2-1, the V gene TRBV9. The CDR3 is 15 amino acids. The germline V gene has CDR1 SGDLS and CDR2 YYNGEE. The chain's CDR3 is CASSVGTSSYNEQFF. The full variable domain, rest sourced from reference TRBV9 and TRBJ2-1, is DSGVTQTPKHLITATGQRVTLRCSPRSGDLSVYWYQQSLDQGLQFLIQYYNGEERAKGNILERFSAQQFPDLHSELNLSSLELGDSALYFCASSVGTSSYNEQFFGPGTRLTVL.

The chain has TRBV5-1 and TRBJ2-2; TCRdb selects TRBD1, and the lack of DNA leaves this call unchecked. CDR1 and CDR2 (germline): SGHRS, YFSETQ. The CDR3 is 15 amino acids. The CDR3 loop is CASSATGRDTGELFF.

The CDR3 loop reads CASSLVGTSGEQYF. This chain uses TRBV7-2 with TRBJ2-7; TCRdb selects TRBD2, and the lack of DNA leaves this call unchecked. The CDR3 sequence is 14 residues long. CDR1 and CDR2 from the germline V gene are SGHTA and FQGNSA. The full variable domain, in which reference TRBV7-2 and TRBJ2-7 provide the parts outside the CDR3, is GAGVSQSPSNKVTEKGKDVELRCDPISGHTALYWYRQSLGQGLEFLIYFQGNSAPDKSGLPSDRFSAERTGGSVSTLTIQRTQQEDSAVYLCASSLVGTSGEQYFGPGTRLTVT.

The chain has TRBV28 and TRBJ1-2; the D gene TCRdb calls, TRBD1, cannot be checked with no DNA. The CDR3 is 12 amino acids. The germline V gene has CDR1 MDHEN and CDR2 SYDVKM. CDR3 in amino acids: CASSMGPYGYTF.

This chain's CDR3 is CASSLESRGTGVWVGQETQYF. The chain joins TRBV11-1 to TRBJ2-5; absent DNA, TCRdb's TRBD1 call cannot be checked. CDR3 length equals 21 residues. The germline V gene encodes CDR1 SGHAT and CDR2 FQDESV (reference sequence).

CDR3 protein: CATRNWGGEAFF. The chain employs TRBV3-1 and TRBJ1-1. This CDR3 is built from 12 residues. CDR1 LGHDT and CDR2 YNNKEL come from the germline V gene (reference sequence).

This rearrangement joins TRBV20-1 to TRBJ2-2; TCRdb's D call of TRBD1 is untestable without DNA. CDR1 DFQATT and CDR2 SNEGSKA come from the germline V gene (reference sequence). The CDR3 contains 15 residues. The CDR3: CSARAGGVYTGELFF.

This chain links TRBV10-3 with TRBJ2-1; TCRdb's D call of TRBD2 is untestable without DNA. The CDR3 spans 17 residues. Germline V lookup: CDR1 ENHRY, CDR2 SYGVKD. This CDR3 is CAISAGRLAGEYNEQFF.

The chain recombines TRBV4-2 with TRBJ2-3; TCRdb returns TRBD2, unconfirmable since there is no DNA. The CDR3 is made up of 17 amino acids. Germline CDR1 LGHNA, CDR2 YNFKEQ. CDR3: CASSSRTSGRGTDTQYF.

Here the CDR3 reads CASSPGTGGSETQYF. The chain links TRBV27 to TRBJ2-5; TCRdb outputs TRBD1, but without DNA this stays unchecked. Germline lookup yields CDR1 MNHEY and CDR2 SMNVEV (reference sequence). The CDR3 is 15 residues long.

V gene TRBV7-2 combines with J gene TRBJ2-1; TCRdb reports TRBD2, a call that lacks DNA to check it against. Germline V lookup: CDR1 SGHTA, CDR2 FQGNSA. This CDR3 comprises 17 residues. The CDR3 here is CASSLPSGGVSYNEQFF.

The rearrangement uses TRBV5-6 and TRBJ1-1; the D call from TCRdb, TRBD1, cannot be confirmed without DNA. CDR3 length equals 13 residues. Germline V gene data show CDR1 as SGHDT and CDR2 as YYEEEE. The CDR3 spells CASSLMQGAEAFF.

J is TRBJ2-1 and V is TRBV20-1; TCRdb gives TRBD2 as the D gene, but with no DNA this cannot be confirmed. Germline CDR1 is DFQATT and CDR2 is SNEGSKA (reference sequence). The CDR3 runs to 13 residues. The CDR3 is CSARDPPHNEQFF.

V gene TRBV20-1 combines with J gene TRBJ1-6. Germline V CDR1 and CDR2: DFQATT, SNEGSKA (reference sequence). The CDR3 sequence is 16 residues long. CDR3 sequence: CSAPSNQGPYNSPLHF.

This chain connects TRBV4-3 to TRBJ1-4. Germline lookup yields CDR1 LGHNA and CDR2 YSLEER. The CDR3 runs to 14 residues. CDR3 amino acids: CASSRIVWDEKLFF.

The chain is built from TRBV10-3 and TRBJ2-3; TCRdb's D call, TRBD2, is unchecked because there is no DNA. The CDR3 consists of 15 residues. Germline V gene lookup returns CDR1 ENHRY and CDR2 SYGVKD. CDR3 region: CAISDSGAGTDTQYF.

The rearrangement joins TRBV5-1 to TRBJ2-7. CDR1 is SGHRS, CDR2 YFSETQ, per germline. This CDR3 is 15 amino acids long. CDR3 sequence: CASSFRSGSPYEQYF. Drawing the rest from reference TRBV5-1 and TRBJ2-7, the complete variable domain is KAGVTQTPRYLIKTRGQQVTLSCSPISGHRSVSWYQQTPGQGLQFLFEYFSETQRNKGNFPGRFSGRQFSNSRSEMNVSTLELGDSALYLCASSFRSGSPYEQYFGPGTRLTVT.

The chain employs TRBV7-9 and TRBJ1-2. Germline loops: CDR1 SEHNR, CDR2 FQNEAQ (reference sequence). This CDR3 has 14 residues. The CDR3 protein is CASSLAREIYGYTF. The full variable domain, completed using reference TRBV7-9 and TRBJ1-2, is DTGVSQNPRHKITKRGQNVTFRCDPISEHNRLYWYRQTLGQGPEFLTYFQNEAQLEKSRLLSDRFSAERPKGSFSTLEIQRTEQGDSAMYLCASSLAREIYGYTFGSGTRLTVV.

The V and J genes are TRBV20-1 and TRBJ2-5. The CDR3 length is 15 residues. Germline CDR1 is DFQATT and CDR2 is SNEGSKA (reference sequence). CDR3 loop: CSARVAAGVQETQYF.

This rearrangement joins TRBV11-1 to TRBJ1-1; there is no DNA to check the TCRdb D call of TRBD1. Germline values: CDR1 SGHAT, CDR2 FQDESV (reference sequence). The CDR3 is 18 amino acids. CDR3 region: CASSSPPGTGKSNTEAFF.

The chain combines TRBV28 with TRBJ1-3. Germline loops: CDR1 MDHEN, CDR2 SYDVKM. CDR3 length: 13 residues. CDR3 loop: CASSLIGGNTIYF.